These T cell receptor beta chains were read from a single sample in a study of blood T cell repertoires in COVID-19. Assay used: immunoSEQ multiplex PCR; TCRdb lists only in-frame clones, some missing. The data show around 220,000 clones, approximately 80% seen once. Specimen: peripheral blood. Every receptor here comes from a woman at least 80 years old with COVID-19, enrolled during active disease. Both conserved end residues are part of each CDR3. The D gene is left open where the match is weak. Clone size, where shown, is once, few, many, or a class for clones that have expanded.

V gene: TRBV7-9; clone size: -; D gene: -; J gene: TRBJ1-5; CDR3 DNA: TGTGCCAGCAGCTCTTATTCCTCGGACTATAGCAATCAGCCCCAGCATTTT; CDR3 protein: CASSSYSSDYSNQPQHF
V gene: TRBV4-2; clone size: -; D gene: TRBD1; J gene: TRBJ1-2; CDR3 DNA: TGTGCCAGCCACCGGGGGACAGCGGACTTGGGAGTGAAAGGCTACACCTTC; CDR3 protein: CASHRGTADLGVKGYTF
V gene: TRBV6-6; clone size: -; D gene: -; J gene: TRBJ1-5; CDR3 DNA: TGTGCCAGCAGTTTGGGGGCGGACAATCAGCCCCAGCATTTT; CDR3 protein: CASSLGADNQPQHF
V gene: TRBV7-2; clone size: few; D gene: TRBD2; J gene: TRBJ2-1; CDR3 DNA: TGTGCCAGCAGCCCAACTAGCGGGGGGCGGTATGAGCAGTTCTTC; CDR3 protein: CASSPTSGGRYEQFF
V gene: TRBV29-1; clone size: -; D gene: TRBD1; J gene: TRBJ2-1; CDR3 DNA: TGCAGCGCCGCCTCCGGGACAGTCTACAATGAGCAGTTCTTC; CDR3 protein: CSAASGTVYNEQFF
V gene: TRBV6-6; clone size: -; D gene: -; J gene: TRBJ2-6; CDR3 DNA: TGTGCCAGCATTAGGCAGGGGAAGGCTGGGGCCAACGTCCTGACTTTC; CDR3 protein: CASIRQGKAGANVLTF
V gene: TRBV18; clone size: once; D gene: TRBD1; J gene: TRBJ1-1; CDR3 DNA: TGTGCCAGCTCACCGGGGACAGGGGGATGGAACACTGAAGCTTTCTTT; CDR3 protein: CASSPGTGGWNTEAFF
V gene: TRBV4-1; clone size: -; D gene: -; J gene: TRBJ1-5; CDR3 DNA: TGCGCCACTGCATTATTTGTTGGGGCGACCTATAGCAATCAGCCCCAGCATTTT; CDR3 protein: CATALFVGATYSNQPQHF
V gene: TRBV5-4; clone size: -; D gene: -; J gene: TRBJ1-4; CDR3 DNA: TGTGCCAGCAGTAGGTCAGGCGGGAGGGATGAAAAACTGTTTTTT; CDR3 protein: CASSRSGGRDEKLFF
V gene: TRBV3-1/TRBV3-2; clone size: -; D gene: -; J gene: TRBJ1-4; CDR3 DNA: TGTGCCAGCAGCCAAGGGCCCGGGCTGGGGGGAAAACTGTTTTTT; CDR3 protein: CASSQGPGLGGKLFF
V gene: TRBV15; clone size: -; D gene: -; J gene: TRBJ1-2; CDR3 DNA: TGTGCCACCAGCAGAGATAAAACAGCACCCTTCTATGGCTACACCTTC; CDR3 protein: CATSRDKTAPFYGYTF
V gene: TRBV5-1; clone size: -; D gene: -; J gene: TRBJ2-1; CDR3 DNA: TGCGCCAGCAGCTTGGGGCTGGATGAGCAGTTCTTC; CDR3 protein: CASSLGLDEQFF
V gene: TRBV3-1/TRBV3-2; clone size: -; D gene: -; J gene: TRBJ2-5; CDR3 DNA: TGTGCCAGCAGCCAAGGCGTTGCCCCGGAGACCCAGTACTTC; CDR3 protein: CASSQGVAPETQYF
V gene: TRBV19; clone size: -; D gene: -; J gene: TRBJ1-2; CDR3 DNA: TGTGCCAGTAGTATACCCCAGGGAGGTAACTATGGCTACACCTTC; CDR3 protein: CASSIPQGGNYGYTF
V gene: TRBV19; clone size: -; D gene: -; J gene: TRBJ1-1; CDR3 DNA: TGTGCCAGTAGAAAGACGCAGGGAACTGAAGCTTTCTTT; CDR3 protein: CASRKTQGTEAFF
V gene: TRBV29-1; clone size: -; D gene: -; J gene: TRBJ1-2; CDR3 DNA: TGCAGCGCCCGGTGGGGGCATGGCTACACCTTC; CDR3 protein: CSARWGHGYTF
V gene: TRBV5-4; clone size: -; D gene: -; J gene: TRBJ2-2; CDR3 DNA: TGTGCCAGCAGCGAGGGGGGGCAGGACACCGGGGAGCTGTTTTTT; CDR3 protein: CASSEGGQDTGELFF
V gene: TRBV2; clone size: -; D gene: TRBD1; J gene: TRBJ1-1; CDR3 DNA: TGTGCCAGCAGTCGACGACACGGACAGGGAGCTTTCTTT; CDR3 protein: CASSRRHGQGAFF
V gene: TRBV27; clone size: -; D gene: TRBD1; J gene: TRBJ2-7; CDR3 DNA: TGTGCCAGCAGTGGTCAGACAGGGGACTACGAGCAGTACTTC; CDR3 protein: CASSGQTGDYEQYF